This TCR beta chain stems from a study of blood T cell repertoires in COVID-19. Study background: In each case, the material was cDNA or gDNA derived from T cells, B-cell-depleted T cells, or PBMCs.

A Seattle source enrolled patients during active infection and followed them longitudinally. TCRdb keeps only in-frame clones here, not all; method: immunoSEQ multiplex PCR. This repertoire shows under 450,000 clones, about nine tenths found once; its top ten account for roughly 1.6%. Looked up from germline, CDR1 is SGHTA and CDR2 is FQGNSA. The CDR3 has 15 amino acids. J gave up 6 bases and V 6 bases, and 6 bases lay outside the gene matches. The V and J genes are TRBV7-2 and TRBJ2-1, with 12 bases lining up with TRBD2. The sequence came from a woman aged 40 to 49 with COVID-19, enrolled during active disease. The sequencing sample was made of peripheral blood. As DNA, the CDR3 is TGTGCCAGCAGTTCCGGGACTAGCGGGCTCAATGAGCAGTTCTTC. It yields the protein CASSSGTSGLNEQFF.